The source of this T cell receptor (beta chain) is a study of shared clonotypes between healthy human individuals. The study's findings and limits: With a handful of donors compared, around 5% of naive CD4 clonotypes were shared. The four-donor shared clonotypes exceeded non-shared clonotypes in generation probability, with non-shared ones scoring lower.

Genomic DNA of each subset was evenly split across several immunoSEQ plates. Assay: immunoSEQ multiplex PCR; the TCRdb copy retains only in-frame clones and omits some. The sample yields some 1,900,000 clones, around 96% seen once. From germline, CDR1 is SGHRS and CDR2 YFSETQ. The CDR3 loop spans 17 amino acids. Unmatched junction bases numbered 10, after V lost 4 bases and J lost 4 bases. CD8 cells regarded as naive lacked CD45RO, were positively chosen for CCR7, and omitted terminally differentiated effector memory CD45RA+ cells. Donors, healthy HIV-negative adults, lacked recent acute infections or vaccinations. Worth noting for this clone: Antigen unknown.

This receptor was obtained from a man younger than 35 in good health. Sequencing was done on a sample of naive CD8+ T cells sorted from blood. The genes are TRBV5-1 and TRBJ2-1; 11 bases fit TRBD1. The CDR3 region is CASSDPGQGARYNEQFF. The CDR3 region has the DNA TGCGCCAGCAGCGATCCTGGACAGGGGGCGAGGTACAATGAGCAGTTCTTC.